This TCR beta chain derives from a study of lymphopenia after photon versus proton radiotherapy. Study-wide findings and caveats: A bigger post-nadir fall in TCR diversity correlated inversely with survival time in deceased patients. Survival link was tested only in deceased patients; proton benefit remains a possibility. Relative stability marked proton patients; photon patients lost diversity and naive cells.

V was clipped by 5 bases and J by 0 bases, with 11 bases between them. Germline CDR1 reads LNHDA; CDR2 reads SQIVND (reference sequence). The CDR3 runs 14 residues. Assay: immunoSEQ multiplex PCR; the TCRdb copy retains only in-frame clones and omits some. This sample has around 50,000 clones; roughly 84% occur once, and the top ten carry about 2%. Comment on this clone: Its antigen is as yet unknown.

The sequence derives from a man aged 55 to 70 with pancreatic cancer. The chain joins TRBV19 to TRBJ2-7; a possible D gene is TRBD2 (6 bases). Here the sequenced sample was peripheral blood, taken from a patient treated with proton-based radiotherapy. Here the CDR3 reads CASSWDSSSYEQYF. For the CDR3, the DNA is TGTGCCAGTAGTTGGGACTCGAGCTCCTACGAGCAGTACTTC.